This TCR beta chain was profiled in a study of post-analysis software for immune sequencing data. General study findings and limits: Roughly 5 TRBV segments, TRBV5-6, TRBV5-1 and TRBV20-1 among them, were found more frequent in patients than controls.

Unique molecular identifiers had been added to the TCR beta cDNA libraries. TCRdb re-derived calls from the PCR reads in MiXCR, one entry per CDR3 protein. The sample lists fewer than 900,000 distinct CDR3 sequences, about 43% seen once, with around 4.7% in the top ten. Worth noting for this clonotype: No antigen is known for it.

The CDR3 is made up of 14 amino acids. Trimming stripped 8 bases from V and 13 bases from J, with 24 bases between. Germline CDR1 reads MNHEY; CDR2 reads SVGAGI. Material: blood. The source is a girl aged 10 to 17 with multiple sclerosis. J is TRBJ2-4 and V is TRBV6-5; tentatively, D is TRBD2 (7 bases). The CDR3 protein is CASRKGGSSYGQYF. CDR3 nucleotide sequence: TGTGCCAGCCGGAAGGGGGGGTCTTCCTACGGGCAGTACTTC.